This T cell receptor (beta chain) originates from a study of blood T cell repertoires in COVID-19. As handled by the study authors: Amplification of reference gene primers provided the estimated nucleated cell counts. Assay used: immunoSEQ multiplex PCR; TCRdb lists only in-frame clones, some missing. V and J calls and clone size are copied from that table; D and trimming were computed from the DNA. The table has about 260,000 clones, around 89% seen once; the top ten hold about 3%. CDR1 and CDR2 (germline): SNHLY, FYNNEI. The CDR3 is 14 amino acids. V dropped 6 bases and J dropped 5; count of bases not matched to a gene: 9. Recruits, aged about 18 to 95 years, lived in 20 to 30 US areas. Categorization into cohorts depended on clinical history that participants reported. Cohort 3 donors counted as recovered after two negative PCRs, clearance, or resolved symptoms.

Sequencing used PBMCs or T cells enriched from blood (not recorded which). V is TRBV2 and J is TRBJ1-2; 7 bases agree with TRBD1. This receptor was obtained from a woman aged 45 to 65 who had recovered from COVID-19. For the CDR3, the DNA is TGTGCCAGCAGGACCAGGGGGGTGAGTTATGGCTACACCTTC. This encodes CASRTRGVSYGYTF. Together with reference TRBV2 and TRBJ1-2, the CDR3 gives the full variable domain: EPEVTQTPSHQVTQMGQEVILRCVPISNHLYFYWYRQILGQKVEFLVSFYNNEISEKSEIFDDQFSVERPDGSNFTLKIRSTKLEDSAMYFCASRTRGVSYGYTFGSGTRLTVV.